The subject of this entry is one TCR beta chain. Its specificity is unknown. The data derive from a study of shared clonotypes between healthy human individuals. Points from the study as a whole: Sequencing depth was expected to affect clonotype sharing among donors. Sampling used blood alone; tissue repertoires probably differ. About 5% was the fraction of naive CD4 clonotypes found shared across several donors.

V was shortened by 1 base and J by 5 bases, with 6 bases between the two germline ends. Germline CDR1 MNHEY, CDR2 SMNVEV (reference sequence). The CDR3 extends over 13 amino acids. Sequenced by immunoSEQ multiplex PCR; TCRdb stores in-frame clones only, minus some. The data hold 2 million to 2.5 million clones, with almost 96% observed a single time. A CD45RA-negative memory subset and a CD45RA+ naive subset were separated from the CD4+ cells. This rearrangement joins TRBV27 to TRBJ1-5, with D unclear. The specimen sequenced was naive CD4+ T cells sorted from blood. Subset indicated: CD45RA+ positively selected. The origin of this receptor is a man aged 18-30 years in good health. In nucleotides, the CDR3 is TGTGCCAGCAGTTTATATCGGGATCAGCCCCAGCATTTT. Its protein product is CASSLYRDQPQHF.